Sequencing of this T cell receptor (beta chain) was carried out in a study of blood T cells in healthy people across ages. The V gene lost 5 bases and the J gene lost 4 bases, with 17 bases spanning the gap. Per the germline V gene, CDR1 is MNHEY and CDR2 is SMNVEV (reference sequence). The CDR3 has 16 residues. Combining a sample-barcoded 5' primer with a J-beta primer mix, a second PCR ran for about 7 to 12 cycles. Each of the samples gave a minimum of 2.5 million paired-end reads that contained CDR3. A single record per CDR3 protein comes from TCRdb applying MiXCR to the 5' RACE reads. Of roughly 800,000 distinct CDR3 sequences listed, 58% are singletons. Staff drew 9 to 10 milliliters of peripheral blood from each donor. Each sample gave at least 6.5 million isolated PBMCs.

This chain links TRBV27 with TRBJ1-4; D might be TRBD1 (5 bases). The sequenced sample consisted of blood. This TCR was recovered from a man aged 25 to 40 in good health. CDR3 DNA: TGTGCCAGCAGTCTCCTAGGGGAGAGGGTTAATGAAAAACTGTTTTTT. This translates into CASSLLGERVNEKLFF.